This T cell receptor (beta chain) was found in a study of blood T cell repertoires in COVID-19. Study summary: Sites across the United States, Italy and Spain contributed samples from acute and convalescent COVID-19. The analysed material was cDNA or gDNA that came from T cells, B-cell-depleted T cells, or PBMCs.

The assay was immunoSEQ multiplex PCR, and TCRdb's table has in-frame clones only and misses some. The data show some 190,000 clones, roughly nine tenths seen once. The TCR originated in a man under 40 with acute or convalescent COVID-19. The source material was peripheral blood.

As DNA, the CDR3 is TGTGCCAGCAGCCACGACTTAGGCAGTCTCGTCTTAGGCTACACCTTC. Translation: CASSHDLGSLVLGYTF. V and J are TRBV3-1 (or the pseudogene TRBV3-2) and TRBJ1-2; D unresolved. The CDR3 sequence is 16 residues long. Germline lookup yields CDR1 LGHDT and CDR2 YNNKEL (reference sequence). Trimming removed 3 bases from V and 8 bases from J, with 22 bases in between.